This section outlines one T cell receptor (beta chain) sequence together with its context. The read finishes 3 residues shy of the CDR3 end, and the germline J gene is used to complete it. The sample comes from a study of T cell clonality in common variable immunodeficiency. Each donor provided about 5 to 8 ml of heparinized whole blood. Germline V gene lookup returns CDR1 SEHNR and CDR2 FQNEAQ (reference sequence). The CDR3 spans 11 residues. The data were produced by immunoSEQ multiplex PCR, yet TCRdb's version contains in-frame clones alone and is incomplete. The sample presents approximately 50,000 clones, none singletons.

The chain links TRBV7-9 to TRBJ2-4, with D tentatively TRBD2 (6 bases). The sequenced material came from peripheral blood mononuclear cells. The sequence derives from a person aged 18 to 70 in good health. CDR3 protein: CASSRMGGQYF. CDR3 bases read: TGTGCCAGCAGCCGCATGGGGGGT.